This is a list of T cell receptor beta chains from one sample in a study of blood T cell repertoires in COVID-19. Data came from immunoSEQ multiplex PCR; TCRdb stores just in-frame clones and leaves some out. Counted here are a few hundred thousand clones, 90% occurring once; the ten biggest clones make up less than 15%. The sequenced sample was PBMCs or T cells enriched from blood (not recorded which). These receptors came from a man aged 25-45 years who had been exposed to COVID-19. Each CDR3 is given with its conserved first and last residue. The order of the fields is V gene, J gene, clone size, D gene, CDR3 protein, CDR3 DNA. D genes are given only for firm matches. For some rows the clone size is stated as once, few or many, or as a class when expanded; others skip it.

TRBV12-3/TRBV12-4	TRBJ2-3	-	TRBD2	CASRDVAGGRQYF	TGTGCCAGCAGAGACGTAGCGGGGGGGAGGCAGTATTTT
TRBV5-1	TRBJ2-3	-	-	CASSLSTGSDTQYF	TGCGCCAGCAGCTTGTCGACAGGTTCAGATACGCAGTATTTT
TRBV3-1/TRBV3-2	TRBJ1-4	-	TRBD1	CASSQTTGRAEKLFF	TGTGCCAGCAGCCAGACGACAGGGCGGGCTGAAAAACTGTTTTTT
TRBV14	TRBJ1-4	-	-	CASSETTGIGEKLFF	TGTGCCAGCAGCGAAACAACAGGGATAGGTGAAAAACTGTTTTTT
TRBV9	TRBJ2-7	once	-	CASSVGPGDEQYF	TGTGCCAGCAGCGTCGGACCAGGGGATGAGCAGTACTTC
TRBV4-1	TRBJ1-2	many	TRBD1	CASRGQNYGYTF	TGCGCCAGCAGGGGACAGAACTATGGCTACACCTTC
TRBV18	TRBJ2-5	-	TRBD2	CASSREASGGLQETQYF	TGTGCCAGCTCACGGGAGGCTAGCGGGGGCCTTCAAGAGACCCAGTACTTC
TRBV30	TRBJ1-1	-	-	CAWRGQANTEAFF	TGTGCCTGGAGGGGGCAGGCGAACACTGAAGCTTTCTTT
TRBV7-2	TRBJ2-6	-	-	CASSPTVLGANVLTF	TGTGCCAGCAGCCCGACAGTCCTTGGGGCCAACGTCCTGACTTTC
TRBV5-1	TRBJ1-6	-	-	CASSLVGPVNSPLHF	TGCGCCAGCAGCTTGGTTGGGCCAGTTAATTCACCCCTCCACTTT
TRBV30	TRBJ1-2	-	-	CASTKGGRSFF	TGTGCCTCTACGAAGGGGGGGAGGAGCTTTTTC
TRBV7-9	TRBJ1-6	-	TRBD1	CASIRGGQSNSPLHF	TGTGCCAGCATTCGTGGGGGACAGTCTAATTCACCCCTCCACTTT
TRBV7-9	TRBJ2-1	once	TRBD2	CASSSTSGGDFPYNEQFF	TGTGCCAGCAGCTCGACTAGCGGGGGGGATTTTCCCTACAATGAGCAGTTCTTC
TRBV7-6	TRBJ1-2	-	-	CASSLGPGGNGYTF	TGTGCCAGCAGCCTCGGACCTGGGGGGAATGGCTACACCTTC
TRBV11-2	TRBJ2-3	once	-	CASSLWPGETDTQYF	TGTGCCAGCAGCTTATGGCCAGGGGAGACAGATACGCAGTATTTT